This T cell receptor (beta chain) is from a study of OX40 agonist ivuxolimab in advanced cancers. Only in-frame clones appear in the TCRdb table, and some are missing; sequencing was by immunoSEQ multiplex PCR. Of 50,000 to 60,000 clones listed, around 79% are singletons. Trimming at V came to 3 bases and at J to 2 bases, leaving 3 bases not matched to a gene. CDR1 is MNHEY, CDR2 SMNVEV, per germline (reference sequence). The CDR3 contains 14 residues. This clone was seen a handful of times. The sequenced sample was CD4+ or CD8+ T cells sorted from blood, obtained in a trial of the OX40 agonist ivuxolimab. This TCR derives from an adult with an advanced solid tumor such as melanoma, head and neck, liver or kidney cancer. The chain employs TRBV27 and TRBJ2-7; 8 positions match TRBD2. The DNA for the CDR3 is TGTGCCAGCAGTTTCCGGGAGGGCCCCTACGAGCAGTACTTC. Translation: CASSFREGPYEQYF.